Listed here are 9 T cell receptor beta chains from one sample, sequenced in a study of cytomegalovirus exposure and HLA in healthy donors (dated by TCRdb to about 2017). Library preparation was by the immunoSEQ multiplex PCR assay. TCRdb took over this immuneACCESS table, retaining in-frame rearrangements with V and J assigned. Such tables are incomplete; in checked studies, under half of the missing clones stem from an unresolved V gene, and the remainder is unexplained. In this sample the table shows 170,000 or so clones, about 80% of which occur a single time. 2.5% to 3% of the sample is in the top ten clones. What was sequenced was PBMCs. These receptors came from a woman aged 18-35 years in good health and CMV-seropositive.

This chain connects TRBV6-1 to TRBJ1-4; D call uncertain. Trimming took 1 base from V and 1 from J, leaving 7 bases between them. The CDR3 is 15 amino acids. Germline CDR1 reads MNHNS; CDR2 reads SASEGT. CDR3 nucleotides: TGTGCCAGCAGTGAAGGAACAGTAACTAATGAAAAACTGTTTTTT. Its protein is CASSEGTVTNEKLFF.

The rearrangement joins TRBV10-3 to TRBJ2-7; TRBD1 agrees at 8 bases. After removal of 6 bases from V and 0 bases from J, the junction contained 4 bases not matched to a gene. Germline V lookup: CDR1 ENHRY, CDR2 SYGVKD. The CDR3 is made up of 14 amino acids. CDR3 nucleotide sequence: TGTGCCATCAGCTTACAGGGGGACTCCTACGAGCAGTACTTC. Its translation: CAISLQGDSYEQYF.

A single count supports this clone. V is TRBV2 and J is TRBJ1-1; TRBD1 might be the D (6 bases). V lost 5 bases, J lost 0 bases, and 7 bases lay in between. The CDR3 has 13 residues. Germline V gene lookup returns CDR1 SNHLY and CDR2 FYNNEI. For the CDR3, the DNA is TGTGCCAGCAGTTACAGGGTGAACACTGAAGCTTTCTTT. The encoded protein is CASSYRVNTEAFF. The full variable domain, in which reference TRBV2 and TRBJ1-1 provide the parts outside the CDR3, is EPEVTQTPSHQVTQMGQEVILRCVPISNHLYFYWYRQILGQKVEFLVSFYNNEISEKSEIFDDQFSVERPDGSNFTLKIRSTKLEDSAMYFCASSYRVNTEAFFGQGTRLTVV.

This chain connects TRBV14 to TRBJ2-7; TRBD2 aligns across 10 bases. V shed 4 bases and J 5 bases; nucleotides not matched to a gene: 5. Germline CDR1 SGHDN, CDR2 FVKESK. There are 14 residues in the CDR3. In DNA form, the CDR3 reads TGTGCCAGCAGCCCCCGACTAGCGGGCAACGAGCAGTACTTC. Translating it yields CASSPRLAGNEQYF.

On this clone: A read error may produce the germline difference seen at one junction end. The gene calls are TRBV29-1 and TRBJ1-1; 7 nucleotides match TRBD1. Germline lookup yields CDR1 SQVTM and CDR2 ANQGSEA. The CDR3 has 13 residues. CDR3 DNA sequence: TGCAGCGTTGAAACAGGGGTGAAGACTGAAGCTTTCTTT. Amino acid sequence: CSVETGVKTEAFF. Full variable domain (missing parts from reference TRBV29-1 and TRBJ1-1): SAVISQKPSRDICQRGTSLTIQCQVDSQVTMMFWYRQQPGQSLTLIATANQGSEATYESGFVIDKFPISRPNLTFSTLTVSNMSPEDSSIYLCSVETGVKTEAFFGQGTRLTVV.

This clone was detected only once. V is TRBV7-6 and J is TRBJ2-7, with 7 bases identical to TRBD1. Germline values: CDR1 SGHVS, CDR2 FNYEAQ. Trimming removed 3 bases from V and 6 bases from J; junction bases left unmatched: 11. The CDR3 totals 15 residues. CDR3 protein: CASSFADRVIFEQYF. In nucleotides, the CDR3 is TGTGCCAGCAGCTTCGCCGACAGGGTGATTTTCGAGCAGTACTTC.

The chain couples TRBV4-3 to TRBJ2-3; 9 bases line up with TRBD2. Trimming at V came to 0 bases and at J to 8 bases, leaving 15 bases not matched to a gene. CDR3 length: 18 residues. Germline V lookup: CDR1 LGHNA, CDR2 YSLEER. The CDR3 nucleotides are TGCGCCAGCAGCCAAGATCCGCCGATCGGGACTAGCACGGCTACGCAGTATTTT. Protein product: CASSQDPPIGTSTATQYF.

The V gene is TRBV6-1, the J gene TRBJ2-1, with a tentative D call TRBD1 (6 bases). The CDR3 has 14 amino acids. The germline CDR1 and CDR2 sequences are MNHNS and SASEGT. Deletions cut 6 bases from V and 7 bases from J, with 16 bases between. The CDR3, as DNA: TGTGCCAGCAGCTACGGGTGGGGGACAAATGAGCAGTTCTTC. It encodes CASSYGWGTNEQFF.

The gene calls are TRBV10-3 and TRBJ2-2; a weak D match, TRBD1 (5 bases). The germline V and J ends were trimmed by 2 bases and 6 bases, with 16 bases remaining between them. CDR1 and CDR2 from the germline V gene are ENHRY and SYGVKD. The CDR3 contains 16 residues. CDR3 DNA: TGTGCCATCAGTGAGGGGGCTGCTCTTATATCCGGGGAGCTGTTTTTT. Amino acids: CAISEGAALISGELFF.